Following are 16 T cell receptor beta chains from one sample sequenced in a study of identical twins. MiXCR, run by TCRdb on the 5' RACE reads, gives a single entry per CDR3 protein. The table lists 200,000 to 250,000 distinct CDR3 sequences, roughly a tenth of them singletons. The sample taken for sequencing was memory T cells sorted from blood. These receptors were collected from a man over 45 in good health.

This clonotype was seen more than once but under ten times. The chain combines TRBV29-1 with TRBJ1-4, with no clear D. Between the trimmed V and J ends, which lost 4 bases and 0 bases, there was a span of 3 bases. Germline CDR1 and CDR2: SQVTM and ANQGSEA. This CDR3 is built from 12 residues. CDR3 in DNA: TGCAGCGTTGGAGCAACTAATGAAAAACTGTTTTTT. It codes for CSVGATNEKLFF.

This clonotype was observed a few times. V gene TRBV7-6 combines with J gene TRBJ2-2; 13 bases match TRBD2. The junction had 4 bases not matched to a gene; V was cut back by 0 bases and J by 3 bases. In germline, CDR1 is SGHVS, CDR2 FNYEAQ. CDR3 length: 18 amino acids. The CDR3 nucleotides are TGTGCCAGCAGCTTAGCGGTCGGACTAGCGGGAGACACCGGGGAGCTGTTTTTT. It codes for CASSLAVGLAGDTGELFF.

This clonotype came up many times. The chain couples TRBV5-1 to TRBJ2-5; no definite D call. This CDR3 region has 14 residues. Deletions cut 0 bases from V and 4 bases from J, with 10 bases between. Germline assignment: CDR1 SGHRS and CDR2 YFSETQ. This CDR3 is CASSLAALGETQYF. The CDR3 coding sequence is TGCGCCAGCAGCTTGGCAGCCCTCGGAGAGACCCAGTACTTC.

V gene TRBV3-1 combines with J gene TRBJ2-7, with 7 positions matching TRBD1. This CDR3 region has 14 residues. V was clipped by 0 bases and J by 5 bases; unmatched bases: 4. Germline CDR1 is LGHDT and CDR2 is YNNKEL (reference sequence). CDR3 region: CASSQDNRGHEQYF. For the CDR3, the DNA is TGTGCCAGCAGCCAAGACAACAGGGGCCACGAGCAGTACTTC.

The chain joins TRBV20-1 to TRBJ2-7; TRBD2 matches at 10 bases. The CDR3 runs 14 residues. The germline gives CDR1 DFQATT, CDR2 SNEGSKA (reference sequence). The J segment lost 2 bases and the V segment lost 6 bases, leaving 7 bases of the junction unmatched. In nucleotides, the CDR3 is TGCAGTGCCCCGACTAGCGGGCACACCTACGAGCAGTACTTC. Translating gives CSAPTSGHTYEQYF.

This clonotype has a count of ten or more. V and J are TRBV4-3 and TRBJ2-1; 7 positions agree with TRBD1. J gave up 2 bases and V 0 bases, and 10 bases lay outside the gene matches. CDR3 length: 18 residues. The germline CDR1 and CDR2 sequences are LGHNA and YSLEER. In DNA, the CDR3 is TGCGCCAGCAGCCAAGACTTTCTCCCGAGGGGGCCCTACAATGAGCAGTTCTTC. This sequence encodes CASSQDFLPRGPYNEQFF.

This clonotype was picked up many times. The chain joins TRBV20-1 to TRBJ1-1; no firm D call. The CDR3 covers 12 residues. CDR1 is DFQATT, CDR2 SNEGSKA, per germline (reference sequence). The ends were cut back, 4 bases at V and 6 bases at J, with 12 bases in the middle. CDR3 sequence reads: CSAKEGSAEAFF. CDR3 in DNA: TGCAGTGCTAAGGAGGGATCTGCTGAAGCTTTCTTT.

The chain joins TRBV5-1 to TRBJ2-2; 8 nucleotides align to TRBD1. This CDR3 is 17 amino acids long. Germline V gene sequence: CDR1 SGHRS, CDR2 YFSETQ. V was clipped by 0 bases and J by 7 bases; unmatched bases: 11. In nucleotides, the CDR3 is TGCGCCAGCAGCTTGGCCACGGGCAGGGGGCATGGCGGGGAGCTGTTTTTT. Translating gives CASSLATGRGHGGELFF.

V and J are TRBV27 and TRBJ1-2, with 7 bases matching TRBD1. The CDR3 covers 14 residues. V gave up 6 bases and J gave up 6 bases; unmatched junction bases: 10. Germline lookup yields CDR1 MNHEY and CDR2 SMNVEV (reference sequence). CDR3 sequence: CASRQTGTEDGYTF. CDR3 DNA sequence: TGTGCCAGCAGACAAACAGGGACAGAAGATGGCTACACCTTC.

Regarding this clonotype: As the CDR3 is not closed by the conserved phenylalanine or tryptophan, this likely results from a read error. The chain uses TRBV6-2 or TRBV6-3 and TRBJ2-1, with D perhaps matching TRBD2 (5 bases). CDR1 is MNHEY and CDR2 is SVGEGT in the germline V gene. The CDR3 has 15 amino acids. V dropped 2 bases and J dropped 4 bases, with 12 bases sitting between them. CDR3 protein: CASSYGAAEYNEQFC. Here the CDR3 DNA reads TGTGCCAGCAGTTACGGAGCGGCGGAGTACAATGAGCAGTTCTGC.

This clonotype was counted many times. V is TRBV6-2 or TRBV6-3 and J is TRBJ1-1; no firm D call. The germline gives CDR1 MNHEY, CDR2 SVGEGT. Trimming shortened V by 0 bases and J by 3 bases, and 8 bases separated the two germline ends. CDR3 length equals 14 residues. Here the CDR3 reads CASSYSWVDTEAFF. DNA for the CDR3: TGTGCCAGCAGTTACTCGTGGGTGGACACTGAAGCTTTCTTT.

This clonotype was observed at least ten times. The gene calls are TRBV29-1 and TRBJ1-5; D is unresolved. The CDR3 runs 11 residues. Germline loops: CDR1 SQVTM, CDR2 ANQGSEA. V lost 4 bases to trimming and J lost 5 bases, with 6 bases between them. The CDR3 region has the DNA TGCAGCGTTGGGGCAGATCAGCCCCAGCATTTT. As protein: CSVGADQPQHF.

This clonotype was seen many times. The chain combines TRBV5-1 with TRBJ2-3, with 8 positions matching TRBD1. In germline, CDR1 is SGHRS, CDR2 YFSETQ. The CDR3 runs 19 residues. Trimming took 1 base from V and 3 from J; bases not matched to a gene: 16. CDR3 DNA sequence: TGCGCCAGCAGCTTGCCACCAATCTCCGGACAGGGCCGAACAGATACGCAGTATTTT. It is translated as CASSLPPISGQGRTDTQYF.

There are a few counts of this clonotype. The CDR3 loop is CATSRGPGLYTDTQYF. CDR3 DNA sequence: TGTGCCACCAGCAGAGGCCCGGGACTATACACAGATACGCAGTATTTT. The gene calls are TRBV15 and TRBJ2-3; 7 bases fit TRBD2. The CDR3 has 16 amino acids. Germline CDR1 LNHNV, CDR2 YYDKDF (reference sequence). After removal of 1 base from V and 2 bases from J, the junction contained 6 bases not matched to a gene. Looking up the rest from reference TRBV15 and TRBJ2-3 gives the full variable domain: DAMVIQNPRYQVTQFGKPVTLSCSQTLNHNVMYWYQQKSSQAPKLLFHYYDKDFNNEADTPDNFQSRRPNTSFCFLDIRSPGLGDTAMYLCATSRGPGLYTDTQYFGPGTRLTVL.

The chain recombines TRBV6-2 or TRBV6-3 with TRBJ2-3, with 10 bases fitting TRBD1. V lost 5 bases and J lost 4; bases outside the gene matches: 12. The CDR3 loop spans 17 amino acids. The germline CDR1 and CDR2 sequences are MNHEY and SVGEGT. This chain's CDR3 is CASSPPGTGVFADTQYF. The DNA of the CDR3 is TGTGCCAGCAGTCCTCCCGGGACAGGGGTTTTTGCAGATACGCAGTATTTT.

A few counts support this clonotype. The chain carries TRBV24-1 and TRBJ1-1; D possibly corresponds to TRBD1 (6 bases). Trimming removed 2 bases at V and 4 bases at J, with 13 bases between. CDR1 is KGHDR, CDR2 SFDVKD, per germline. The CDR3 is 15 residues long. The CDR3 DNA is TGTGCCACCAGTGATTCGGCAGGGGTGGTCACTGAAGCTTTCTTT. It is translated as CATSDSAGVVTEAFF.